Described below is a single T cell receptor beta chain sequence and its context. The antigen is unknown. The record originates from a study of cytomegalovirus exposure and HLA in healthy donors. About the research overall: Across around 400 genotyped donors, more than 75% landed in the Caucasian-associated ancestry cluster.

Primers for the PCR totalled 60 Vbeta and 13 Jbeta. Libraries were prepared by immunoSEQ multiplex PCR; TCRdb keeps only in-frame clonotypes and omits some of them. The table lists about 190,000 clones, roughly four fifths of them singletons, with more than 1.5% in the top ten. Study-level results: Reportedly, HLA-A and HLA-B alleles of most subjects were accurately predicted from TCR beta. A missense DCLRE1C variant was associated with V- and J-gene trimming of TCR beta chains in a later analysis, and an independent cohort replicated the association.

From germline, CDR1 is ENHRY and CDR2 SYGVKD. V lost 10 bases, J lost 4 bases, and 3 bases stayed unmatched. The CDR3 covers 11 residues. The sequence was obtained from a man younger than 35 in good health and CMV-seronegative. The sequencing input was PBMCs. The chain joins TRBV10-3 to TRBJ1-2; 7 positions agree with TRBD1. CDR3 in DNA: TGTGCCACCGGACAGGCCTATGGCTACACCTTC. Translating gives CATGQAYGYTF.